Sequencing of this TCR beta chain was carried out in a study of technical replicates of blood from a few donors. Sequenced by immunoSEQ multiplex PCR; TCRdb stores in-frame clones only, minus some. The sample lists about 14,000 clones; around four fifths were seen once. Germline assignment: CDR1 MNHEY and CDR2 SVGAGI. The junction had 4 bases not matched to a gene; V was cut back by 2 bases and J by 2 bases. The CDR3 contains 16 residues. The chain joins TRBV6-5 to TRBJ2-3; 10 nucleotides align to TRBD2. The origin of this receptor is a human donor in good health. Sequencing was performed on PBMCs. This CDR3 is CASSYNLAGVTDTQYF. CDR3 nucleotides: TGTGCCAGCAGTTACAATCTAGCGGGGGTCACAGATACGCAGTATTTT.